This T cell receptor (beta chain) was identified during a study of cytomegalovirus exposure and HLA in healthy donors. This PCR relied on a set of 60 Vbeta primers and 13 Jbeta primers. Data came from immunoSEQ multiplex PCR; TCRdb stores just in-frame clones and leaves some out. The sample lists 100,000 to 150,000 clones, 77% occurring once. Germline assignment: CDR1 SQVTM and CDR2 ANQGSEA. V dropped 7 bases and J dropped 3; count of bases not matched to a gene: 3. This CDR3 spans 12 amino acids. The clonotype originates from a male donor in good health and CMV-seropositive. V and J are TRBV29-1 and TRBJ2-3; 8 bases align to TRBD1. The sequenced material came from PBMCs. CDR3 protein: CSAGQGTDTQYF. CDR3 sequence (DNA): TGCAGCGCCGGACAGGGAACAGATACGCAGTATTTT.